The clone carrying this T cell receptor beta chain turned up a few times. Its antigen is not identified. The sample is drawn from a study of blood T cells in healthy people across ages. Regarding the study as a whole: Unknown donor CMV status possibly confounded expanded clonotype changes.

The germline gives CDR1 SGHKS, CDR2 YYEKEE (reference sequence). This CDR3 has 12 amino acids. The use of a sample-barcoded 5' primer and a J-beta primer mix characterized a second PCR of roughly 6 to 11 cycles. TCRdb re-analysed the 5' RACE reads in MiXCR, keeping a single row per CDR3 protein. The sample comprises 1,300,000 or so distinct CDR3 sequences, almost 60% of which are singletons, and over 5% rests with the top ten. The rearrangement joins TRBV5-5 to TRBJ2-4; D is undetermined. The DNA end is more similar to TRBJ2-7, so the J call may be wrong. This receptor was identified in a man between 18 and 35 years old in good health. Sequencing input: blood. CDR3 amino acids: CASSFEKGEQYF. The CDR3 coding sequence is TGTGCCAGCAGCTTTGAAAAGGGCGAGCAGTACTTC.